These 16 T cell receptor beta chains originate from one sample sequenced in a study of blood T cell repertoires in COVID-19. Libraries were prepared by immunoSEQ multiplex PCR; TCRdb keeps only in-frame clonotypes and omits some of them. Found here are some 94,000 clones, about 71% of them singletons; the top ten hold around 23%. Sequencing used peripheral blood. These receptors were collected from a woman aged 60-75 years in a cohort sampled during active or convalescent COVID-19.

The rearrangement uses TRBV3-1 (or the pseudogene TRBV3-2) and TRBJ1-6, with TRBD1 matching over 7 bases. With 1 base clipped from V and 3 bases from J, the junction kept 6 bases outside the gene matches. The CDR3 runs 17 residues. Per germline, CDR1 LGHDT and CDR2 YNNKEL (reference sequence). CDR3 bases: TGTGCCAGCAGCCAAGTGGCAGGGGGATACTATAATTCACCCCTCCACTTT. Its protein product is CASSQVAGGYYNSPLHF.

The sample holds a few counts of this clone. The chain links TRBV5-5 to TRBJ2-7; 10 bases agree with TRBD1. Germline V gene lookup returns CDR1 SGHKS and CDR2 YYEKEE (reference sequence). The ends lost 0 bases at V and 4 bases at J; junction bases unmatched: 4. The CDR3 runs to 15 residues. CDR3 in amino acids: CASSLEPGQGYEQYF. As DNA, the CDR3 is TGTGCCAGCAGCTTGGAGCCGGGACAGGGGTACGAGCAGTACTTC.

This chain uses TRBV19 with TRBJ1-1; D is possibly TRBD1 (6 bases). The CDR3 is made up of 14 amino acids. Germline CDR1 and CDR2: LNHDA and SQIVND (reference sequence). V was pared by 5 bases and J by 1 base, with 11 bases between. CDR3 residues: CASSRTDANTEAFF. The CDR3 DNA follows: TGTGCCAGTAGTCGGACAGACGCGAACACTGAAGCTTTCTTT.

The chain uses TRBV2 and TRBJ2-7; 7 nucleotides line up with TRBD1. The CDR3 covers 16 residues. Germline V lookup: CDR1 SNHLY, CDR2 FYNNEI. V dropped 6 bases and J dropped 1; count of bases not matched to a gene: 12. CDR3 in amino acids: CASRSIGGGLSYEQYF. CDR3 coding DNA: TGTGCCAGCAGGTCAATAGGGGGCGGGTTGTCCTACGAGCAGTACTTC.

This rearrangement joins TRBV5-1 to TRBJ2-1; the match to TRBD2 covers 11 bases. V shed 0 bases and J 9 bases; nucleotides not matched to a gene: 5. Germline assignment: CDR1 SGHRS and CDR2 YFSETQ. The CDR3 consists of 15 residues. Here the CDR3 DNA reads TGCGCCAGCAGCTTGGACGGGACTAGCGGAGTTGAGCAGTTCTTC. Translation: CASSLDGTSGVEQFF.

This chain connects TRBV19 to TRBJ2-3, with a weak D call TRBD1 (7 bases). CDR1 LNHDA and CDR2 SQIVND come from the germline V gene (reference sequence). The CDR3 is made up of 17 amino acids. Trimming shortened V by 4 bases and J by 1 base, and 18 bases separated the two germline ends. CDR3 protein: CASSTYRAGTGTDTQYF. The CDR3 region has the DNA TGTGCCAGTAGTACTTATCGCGCGGGGACAGGCACAGATACGCAGTATTTT.

The gene calls are TRBV6-5 and TRBJ2-7; D perhaps matches TRBD2 (6 bases). Germline assignment: CDR1 MNHEY and CDR2 SVGAGI. Trimming shortened V by 5 bases and J by 3 bases, and 17 bases separated the two germline ends. The CDR3 has 15 amino acids. The CDR3 spells CASSPGTPYVYEQYF. The CDR3 nucleotides read TGTGCCAGCAGTCCTGGGACTCCTTACGTCTACGAGCAGTACTTC.

The chain is built from TRBV5-5 and TRBJ2-7, with D hard to call. The CDR3 has 14 residues. Trimming took 1 base from V and 3 from J, leaving 11 bases between them. Looked up from germline, CDR1 is SGHKS and CDR2 is YYEKEE (reference sequence). The CDR3 is CASSLYGQNYEQYF. The CDR3 coding sequence is TGTGCCAGCAGCTTGTATGGGCAGAACTACGAGCAGTACTTC.

This clone has just a few counts. The CDR3 coding sequence is TGTGCCAGCAGCCAAGACCCCAGTGAGCAGTTCTTC. Its translation is CASSQDPSEQFF. V gene TRBV3-1 (or the pseudogene TRBV3-2) combines with J gene TRBJ2-1; D is uncertain. Deletions cut 0 bases from V and 9 bases from J, with 6 bases between. Per the germline V gene, CDR1 is LGHDT and CDR2 is YNNKEL (reference sequence). The CDR3 length is 12 residues.

CDR3 DNA sequence: TGTGCCAGCAGCCGCTCCTACGAGCAGTACTTC. It is translated as CASSRSYEQYF. This sequence joins TRBV7-9 and TRBJ2-7; D not certain. The V gene's germline CDR1 is SEHNR and CDR2 FQNEAQ (reference sequence). With 5 bases removed from V and 0 bases from J, the gap between germline ends came to 2 bases. The CDR3 spans 11 residues.

The J gene is TRBJ2-3, the V gene TRBV10-3; D unclear. V lost 3 bases and J 2 bases, leaving 18 bases between the germline ends. Germline CDR1 is ENHRY and CDR2 is SYGVKD. There are 17 residues in the CDR3. The CDR3 here is CAISDPDSSGYTDTQYF. CDR3 coding DNA: TGTGCCATCAGTGACCCTGACTCGTCTGGATACACAGATACGCAGTATTTT.

This chain links TRBV19 with TRBJ1-1, with TRBD1 matching 7 bases. The V and J ends lost 5 bases and 1 base, in that order; junction bases with no gene match: 10. Germline V gene sequence: CDR1 LNHDA, CDR2 SQIVND (reference sequence). The CDR3 has 16 residues. As DNA, the CDR3 is TGTGCCAGTAGTTCCCGACCGGGACAGCAGAACACTGAAGCTTTCTTT. It codes for CASSSRPGQQNTEAFF.

The rearrangement links TRBV6-6 to TRBJ2-3, with 10 bases identical to TRBD1. The germline CDR1 and CDR2 sequences are MNHNY and SVGAGI (reference sequence). The CDR3 consists of 16 residues. J lost 2 bases, V lost 2 bases, and 4 bases had no gene match. In nucleotides, the CDR3 is TGTGCCAGCAGTTACGGGACAGGGGTCCCCACAGATACGCAGTATTTT. It encodes CASSYGTGVPTDTQYF.

V is TRBV6-2 or TRBV6-3 and J is TRBJ2-7, with a possible D match to TRBD2 (5 bases). Germline CDR1 and CDR2: MNHEY and SVGEGT. The CDR3 totals 13 residues. Trimming shortened V by 6 bases and J by 6 bases, and 15 bases separated the two germline ends. The CDR3 loop reads CASSLLGVSEQYF. CDR3 nucleotides: TGTGCCAGCAGCCTACTCGGGGTCTCCGAGCAGTACTTC.

This chain connects TRBV10-1 to TRBJ2-1; D remains ambiguous. V lost 3 bases to trimming and J lost 10 bases, with 19 bases between them. Germline CDR1 reads WNHNN; CDR2 reads SYGVQD (reference sequence). The CDR3 runs 15 residues. The CDR3 nucleotides read TGCGCCAGCAGTGATAATAGTGCCCCTGTCACGGAGCAGTTCTTC. Protein: CASSDNSAPVTEQFF.

This chain uses TRBV30 with TRBJ1-5, with no clear D. The V end lost 3 bases, the J end lost 10 bases, and 13 bases lay between the germline ends. The CDR3 spans 12 residues. From germline, CDR1 is GTSNPN and CDR2 SVGIG (reference sequence). CDR3 region: CAWSTRSLPQHF. The CDR3, as DNA: TGTGCCTGGAGCACCCGGAGTTTACCCCAGCATTTT.